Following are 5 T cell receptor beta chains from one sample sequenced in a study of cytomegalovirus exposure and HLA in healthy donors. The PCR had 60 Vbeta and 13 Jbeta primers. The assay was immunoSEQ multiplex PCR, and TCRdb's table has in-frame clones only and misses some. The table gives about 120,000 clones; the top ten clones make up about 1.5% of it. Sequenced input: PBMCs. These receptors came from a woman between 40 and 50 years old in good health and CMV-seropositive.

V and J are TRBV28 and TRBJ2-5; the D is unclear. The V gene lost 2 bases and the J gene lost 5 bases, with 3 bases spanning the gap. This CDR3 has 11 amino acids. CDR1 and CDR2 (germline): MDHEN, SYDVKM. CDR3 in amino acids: CASSLLETQYF. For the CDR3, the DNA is TGTGCCAGCAGTTTACTCGAGACCCAGTACTTC.

CDR3 sequence (DNA): TGTGCCAGCAGTTTAGGGACATCCAAGGGCTACGAGCAGTACTTC. This codes for CASSLGTSKGYEQYF. V and J are TRBV6-5 and TRBJ2-7; maybe TRBD1 (6 bases). The germline V gene encodes CDR1 MNHEY and CDR2 SVGAGI. The CDR3 loop spans 15 amino acids. The V end was cut by 4 bases, the J end by 3 bases, with 16 bases between.

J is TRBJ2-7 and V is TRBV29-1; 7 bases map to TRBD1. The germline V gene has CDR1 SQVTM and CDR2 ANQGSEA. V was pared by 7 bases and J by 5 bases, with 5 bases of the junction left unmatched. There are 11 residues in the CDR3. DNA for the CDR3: TGCAGCGCCCACAGGGGCCACGAGCAGTACTTC. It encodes CSAHRGHEQYF.

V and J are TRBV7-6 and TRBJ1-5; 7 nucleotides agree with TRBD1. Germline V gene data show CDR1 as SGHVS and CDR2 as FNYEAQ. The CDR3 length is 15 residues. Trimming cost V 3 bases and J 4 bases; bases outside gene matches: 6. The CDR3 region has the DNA TGTGCCAGCAGCTTGGTACAGGGGTTTAATCAGCCCCAGCATTTT. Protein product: CASSLVQGFNQPQHF.

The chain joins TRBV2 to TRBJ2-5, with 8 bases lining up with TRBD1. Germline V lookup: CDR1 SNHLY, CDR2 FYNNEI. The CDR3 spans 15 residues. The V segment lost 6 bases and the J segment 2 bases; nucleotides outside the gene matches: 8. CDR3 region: CASRPDRGKQETQYF. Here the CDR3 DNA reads TGTGCCAGCAGACCTGACAGGGGCAAACAAGAGACCCAGTACTTC.